One sample yielded the 27 T cell receptor beta chains listed below, sequenced in a study of T cells in Graves' hyperthyroidism and ophthalmopathy. Researchers amplified the TCR beta CDR3 regions from RNA transcripts. Carried out on the TCR CDR3, a first-round RT-PCR used the HTBI primer set. MiXCR was run by TCRdb on the multiplex PCR reads, yielding one entry per CDR3 protein. The sample includes around 400,000 distinct CDR3 sequences, around 14% seen only once; the top ten take about a quarter. Input material: blood. Receptors were obtained from a woman under 30 with Graves' hyperthyroidism that later progressed to Graves' ophthalmopathy.

The chain couples TRBV20-1 to TRBJ1-6, with 7 nucleotides matching TRBD1. The trim removed 3 bases at V and 5 bases at J, leaving 7 bases unmatched. Germline CDR1 reads DFQATT; CDR2 reads SNEGSKA (reference sequence). The CDR3 loop spans 15 amino acids. This CDR3 is CSARPPGTDNSPLHF. CDR3 in DNA: TGCAGTGCTAGGCCCCCCGGGACAGATAATTCACCCCTCCACTTT.

This chain connects TRBV27 to TRBJ2-3; D is uncertain. Germline V lookup: CDR1 MNHEY, CDR2 SMNVEV (reference sequence). The CDR3 has 13 amino acids. V was shortened by 5 bases and J by 7 bases, with 13 bases between the two germline ends. CDR3 amino acids: CASSVRVLNTQYF. The CDR3 nucleotides read TGTGCCAGCAGTGTACGGGTACTTAATACGCAGTATTTT.

The chain employs TRBV11-2 and TRBJ1-1; D gene ambiguous. Trimming shortened V by 5 bases and J by 2 bases, and 12 bases separated the two germline ends. The CDR3 extends over 14 amino acids. CDR1 is SGHAT, CDR2 FQNNGV, per germline. The CDR3 DNA is TGTGCCAGCAGCCTGGCCTTCCTTAACACTGAAGCTTTCTTT. As protein: CASSLAFLNTEAFF.

This clonotype was detected many times. The gene calls are TRBV6-1 and TRBJ2-3, with TRBD1 matching over 9 bases. V dropped 4 bases and J dropped 2; count of bases not matched to a gene: 7. CDR1 is MNHNS and CDR2 is SASEGT in the germline V gene. CDR3 length: 16 residues. The CDR3: CASSGQGVPSTDTQYF. The CDR3 DNA reads as TGTGCCAGCAGTGGACAGGGGGTCCCCTCCACAGATACGCAGTATTTT.

This clonotype was seen repeatedly, ten times or more. The V call is TRBV29-1, the J call TRBJ2-7, with D perhaps TRBD1 or TRBD2 (5 bases each). The CDR3 is 12 residues long. Per the germline V gene, CDR1 is SQVTM and CDR2 is ANQGSEA. The V gene lost 7 bases and the J gene lost 3 bases, with 13 bases spanning the gap. For the CDR3, the DNA is TGCAGCGCCCGGACGGGGCGCTACGAGCAGTACTTC. Its protein product is CSARTGRYEQYF.

This clonotype appeared a single time. The chain uses TRBV2 and TRBJ2-2; no reliable D call. Germline lookup yields CDR1 SNHLY and CDR2 FYNNEI. V was trimmed by 7 bases and J by 9 bases, leaving 12 bases between them. This CDR3 has 12 residues. The CDR3: CASTVLPRELFF. CDR3 bases: TGTGCCAGCACCGTGCTTCCACGGGAGCTGTTTTTT.

Many counts were recorded for this clonotype. The V call is TRBV7-2, the J call TRBJ2-3, with 8 bases identical to TRBD2. The CDR3 contains 18 residues. CDR1 SGHTA and CDR2 FQGNSA come from the germline V gene. After removal of 5 bases from V and 1 base from J, the junction contained 14 bases not matched to a gene. The CDR3 sequence is CASSPRRRLASRTDTQYF. The CDR3 coding sequence is TGTGCCAGCAGCCCCCGGAGACGACTAGCGAGCCGCACAGATACGCAGTATTTT.

In this sample, this clonotype turned up a few times. This sequence joins TRBV20-1 and TRBJ1-2; perhaps TRBD1 as D (5 bases). The germline CDR1 and CDR2 sequences are DFQATT and SNEGSKA (reference sequence). V lost 4 bases and J 1 base, leaving 13 bases between the germline ends. The CDR3 sequence is 14 residues long. CDR3 amino acids: CSATQGGGNYGYTF. CDR3 DNA sequence: TGCAGTGCTACGCAGGGAGGAGGTAACTATGGCTACACCTTC.

This clonotype was seen repeatedly, ten times or more. The J gene is TRBJ1-2, the V gene TRBV7-2, with unresolved D. Trimming removed 1 base at V and 0 bases at J, with 9 bases between. This CDR3 spans 15 amino acids. Germline V gene sequence: CDR1 SGHTA, CDR2 FQGNSA. The CDR3 spells CASSLGPGTNYGYTF. The DNA of the CDR3 is TGTGCCAGCAGCTTAGGACCGGGAACTAACTATGGCTACACCTTC.

This clonotype has more than one count but fewer than ten. This chain links TRBV14 with TRBJ1-2; D not certain. The CDR3 covers 17 residues. Germline CDR1 is SGHDN and CDR2 is FVKESK. Trimming removed 2 bases from V and 3 bases from J, with 19 bases in between. CDR3 DNA: TGTGCCAGCAGCCAATACAGCTCCTATGAAGGGTACTATGGCTACACCTTC. It translates to CASSQYSSYEGYYGYTF.

In its sample, this clonotype was seen a few times. The chain recombines TRBV10-3 with TRBJ2-3, with D unresolved. Germline lookup yields CDR1 ENHRY and CDR2 SYGVKD. This CDR3 region has 16 residues. The V end lost 2 bases, the J end lost 2 bases, and 14 bases lay between the germline ends. The CDR3 loop reads CAISENRLQFTDTQYF. CDR3 in DNA: TGTGCCATCAGTGAGAATAGACTCCAATTCACAGATACGCAGTATTTT.

This clonotype occurred many times. V gene TRBV28 combines with J gene TRBJ2-7; D perhaps matches TRBD1 (6 bases). V lost 0 bases, J lost 3 bases, and 9 bases lay in between. Germline V gene sequence: CDR1 MDHEN, CDR2 SYDVKM. The CDR3 has 14 residues. CDR3 in amino acids: CASSLWDSGYEQYF. The CDR3 nucleotides are TGTGCCAGCAGTTTATGGGACAGCGGCTACGAGCAGTACTTC.

This chain uses TRBV12-5 with TRBJ2-1; 10 bases fit TRBD2. Per germline, CDR1 LGHNT and CDR2 FRNRAP. The CDR3 is 19 amino acids. V gave up 2 bases and J gave up 4 bases; unmatched junction bases: 14. CDR3 coding DNA: TGTGCTAGTGGTTTGCGGCTAGCGGGAGTCCATGAAAATTACAATGAGCAGTTCTTC. It encodes CASGLRLAGVHENYNEQFF. Supplemented by reference TRBV12-5 and TRBJ2-1, the full variable domain reads DARVTQTPRHKVTEMGQEVTMRCQPILGHNTVFWYRQTMMQGLELLAYFRNRAPLDDSGMPKDRFSAEMPDATLATLKIQPSEPRDSAVYFCASGLRLAGVHENYNEQFFGPGTRLTVL.

In this sample, this clonotype turned up many times. V is TRBV6-2 or TRBV6-3 and J is TRBJ1-1, with 10 bases identical to TRBD1. CDR3 length: 15 amino acids. Germline V gene data show CDR1 as MNHEY and CDR2 as SVGEGT. J gave up 5 bases and V 6 bases, and 9 bases lay outside the gene matches. The CDR3 is CASRPDRGLETEAFF. The DNA of the CDR3 is TGTGCCAGCAGACCCGACAGGGGGCTGGAGACTGAAGCTTTCTTT.

This clonotype was found a few times. A read error may be the cause here, since a much bigger clone is one base away. The rearrangement joins TRBV28 to TRBJ1-4; D is uncertain. CDR3 size: 14 residues. Germline V gene sequence: CDR1 MDHEN, CDR2 SYDVKM. The CDR3 bases are TGTGCCAGCAGGCAAGATGGGCCTAATGAAGAACTGTTTTTT. It translates to CASRQDGPNEELFF.

This clonotype was recorded many times. J is TRBJ2-3 and V is TRBV2, with a weak D call TRBD2 (5 bases). This CDR3 is 14 amino acids long. V was trimmed by 6 bases and J by 4 bases, leaving 14 bases between them. Per germline, CDR1 SNHLY and CDR2 FYNNEI. The CDR3 DNA follows: TGTGCCAGCAGCTTGGACCGGGGAGCAGATACGCAGTATTTT. This encodes CASSLDRGADTQYF.

The V gene is TRBV27, the J gene TRBJ2-1; maybe TRBD1 (5 bases). This CDR3 comprises 12 residues. Trimming removed 3 bases at V and 8 bases at J, with 8 bases between. Per germline, CDR1 MNHEY and CDR2 SMNVEV (reference sequence). The CDR3 spells CASSFSRDEQFF. For the CDR3, the DNA is TGTGCCAGCAGTTTCTCCAGGGATGAGCAGTTCTTC.

The table lists this clonotype with a few counts. This chain uses TRBV4-1 with TRBJ1-2; 7 nucleotides agree with TRBD1. This CDR3 contains 15 residues. The V and J ends lost 4 bases and 7 bases, in that order; junction bases with no gene match: 12. The germline V gene has CDR1 MGHRA and CDR2 YSYEKL. The DNA of the CDR3 is TGCGCCAGCAGCCTGTTACAGGCAGGGGGTCGTGGCTACACCTTC. It specifies CASSLLQAGGRGYTF.

The gene calls are TRBV29-1 and TRBJ2-3, with D possibly TRBD1 on 6 matching bases. V lost 2 bases to trimming and J lost 3 bases, with 15 bases between them. The germline V gene has CDR1 SQVTM and CDR2 ANQGSEA. The CDR3 is made up of 15 amino acids. This CDR3 reads CSVETDREQTDTQYF. The CDR3 bases are TGCAGCGTTGAAACGGACAGAGAGCAGACAGATACGCAGTATTTT.

The chain links TRBV6-1 to TRBJ2-1; the match to TRBD2 covers 9 bases. The CDR3 has 15 amino acids. Germline V gene data show CDR1 as MNHNS and CDR2 as SASEGT. V lost 3 bases to trimming and J lost 8 bases; unmatched junction nucleotides: 8. The CDR3 DNA follows: TGTGCCAGCAGTGAGGCTAGCGGGATGTTCTATGAGCAGTTCTTC. This codes for CASSEASGMFYEQFF.

This clonotype was counted ten times or more. The chain is built from TRBV29-1 and TRBJ2-1, with D perhaps TRBD2 (6 bases). Trimming left V 4 bases short and J 7 bases short, with 26 bases between. CDR1 and CDR2 (germline): SQVTM, ANQGSEA. This CDR3 has 17 residues. CDR3 DNA sequence: TGCAGCGTTGGGAGTAGCGGAGGAAATAGGGTCGGGAATGAGCAGTTCTTC. Translated: CSVGSSGGNRVGNEQFF.

This clonotype was seen many times. The chain joins TRBV12-3 or TRBV12-4 to TRBJ1-1; tentatively, D is TRBD1 (6 bases). The CDR3 runs 14 residues. The V end was cut by 3 bases, the J end by 10 bases, with 18 bases between. The CDR3 loop reads CASSFPNRDGGAFF. The CDR3 DNA reads TGTGCCAGCAGTTTCCCGAACAGGGACGGTGGAGCTTTCTTT.

This clonotype was picked up many times. The chain combines TRBV5-1 with TRBJ2-1, with D perhaps TRBD1 (6 bases). The V gene's germline CDR1 is SGHRS and CDR2 YFSETQ. The CDR3 has 15 amino acids. Trimming left V 4 bases short and J 6 bases short, with 17 bases between. The DNA for the CDR3 is TGCGCCAGCAGCCCGGCGATGGCAGGGGTCAATGAGCAGTTCTTC. Its protein is CASSPAMAGVNEQFF.

The chain couples TRBV29-1 to TRBJ1-2, with a possible D match to TRBD1 (6 bases). There are 14 residues in the CDR3. Germline CDR1 SQVTM, CDR2 ANQGSEA. The V end lost 3 bases, the J end lost 0 bases, and 11 bases lay between the germline ends. The CDR3 DNA follows: TGCAGCGTTGATCGGGGGGCGCCTAACTATGGCTACACCTTC. Translated: CSVDRGAPNYGYTF.

This clonotype was found many times. The chain has TRBV7-8 and TRBJ2-3, with TRBD1 as a possible D gene (6 bases). The CDR3 sequence is 13 residues long. Between the trimmed V and J ends, which lost 5 bases and 5 bases, there was a span of 11 bases. CDR1 and CDR2 from the germline V gene are SGHVS and FQNEAQ. The CDR3 nucleotides are TGTGCCAGCAGCGAAGAAGGGGGAGATACGCAGTATTTT. This translates into CASSEEGGDTQYF.

This clonotype was detected a few times. V and J are TRBV20-1 and TRBJ2-2, with 14 bases aligning to TRBD2. Germline V gives CDR1 DFQATT, CDR2 SNEGSKA (reference sequence). With V trimmed by 0 bases and J by 1 base, 1 base remained unmatched. The CDR3 length is 17 residues. The chain's CDR3 is CSAREGTSGRNTGELFF. The CDR3, as DNA: TGCAGTGCTAGAGAAGGGACTAGCGGGAGGAACACCGGGGAGCTGTTTTTT.

Worth noting for this clonotype: A read error is possible here, since a much larger clone lies one base away. The chain uses TRBV27 and TRBJ2-3; 8 bases align to TRBD2. V trimming: 1 base; J trimming: 3 bases; junction bases outside the gene matches: 9. The CDR3 loop spans 17 amino acids. In germline, CDR1 is MNHEY, CDR2 SMNVEV (reference sequence). CDR3 region: CASSLYPAGAETDTQYF. The CDR3 DNA reads TGTGCCAGCAGTTTATATCCAGCGGGAGCGGAAACAGATACGCAGTATTTT.